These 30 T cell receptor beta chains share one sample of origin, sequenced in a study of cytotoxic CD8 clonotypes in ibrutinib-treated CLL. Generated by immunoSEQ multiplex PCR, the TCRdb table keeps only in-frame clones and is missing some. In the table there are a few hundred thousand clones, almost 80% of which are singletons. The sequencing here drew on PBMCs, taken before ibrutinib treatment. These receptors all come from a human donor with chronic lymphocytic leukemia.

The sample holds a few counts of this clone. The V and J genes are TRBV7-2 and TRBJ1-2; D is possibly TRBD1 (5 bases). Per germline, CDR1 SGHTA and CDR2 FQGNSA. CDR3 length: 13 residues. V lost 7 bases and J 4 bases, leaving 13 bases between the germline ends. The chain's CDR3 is CASNVQVGYGYTF. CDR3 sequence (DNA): TGTGCCAGCAATGTACAGGTTGGCTATGGCTACACCTTC.

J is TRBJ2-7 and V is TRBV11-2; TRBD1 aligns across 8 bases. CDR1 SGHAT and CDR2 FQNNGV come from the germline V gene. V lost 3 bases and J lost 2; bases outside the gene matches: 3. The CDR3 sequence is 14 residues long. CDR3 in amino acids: CASSFGTGPYEQYF. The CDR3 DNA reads TGTGCCAGCAGCTTCGGGACAGGTCCCTACGAGCAGTACTTC.

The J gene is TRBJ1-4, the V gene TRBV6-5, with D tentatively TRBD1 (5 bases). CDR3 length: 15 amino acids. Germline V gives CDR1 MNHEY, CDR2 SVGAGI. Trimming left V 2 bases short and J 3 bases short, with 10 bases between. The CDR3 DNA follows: TGTGCCAGCAGTTACGGGGGGACGGCTAATGAAAAACTGTTTTTT. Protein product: CASSYGGTANEKLFF.

The CDR3 loop is CATRTEGVNTEAFF. In DNA, the CDR3 is TGTGCCACTCGGACAGAAGGGGTGAACACTGAAGCTTTCTTT. The rearrangement links TRBV19 to TRBJ1-1, with D possibly being TRBD1 (6 bases). Per germline, CDR1 LNHDA and CDR2 SQIVND (reference sequence). Trimming cost V 10 bases and J 0 bases, with 15 bases left between them. The CDR3 totals 14 residues.

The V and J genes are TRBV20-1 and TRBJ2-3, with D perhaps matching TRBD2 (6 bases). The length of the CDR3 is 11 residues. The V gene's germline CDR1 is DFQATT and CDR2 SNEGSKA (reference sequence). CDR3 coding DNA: TGCGGACTACTAGGCGCAGATACGCAGTATTTT. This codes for CGLLGADTQYF.

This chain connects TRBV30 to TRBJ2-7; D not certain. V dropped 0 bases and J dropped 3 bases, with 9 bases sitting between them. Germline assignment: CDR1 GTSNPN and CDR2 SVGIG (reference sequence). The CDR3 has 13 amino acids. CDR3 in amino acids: CAWSVRLNYEQYF. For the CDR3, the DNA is TGTGCCTGGAGTGTACGACTGAACTACGAGCAGTACTTC.

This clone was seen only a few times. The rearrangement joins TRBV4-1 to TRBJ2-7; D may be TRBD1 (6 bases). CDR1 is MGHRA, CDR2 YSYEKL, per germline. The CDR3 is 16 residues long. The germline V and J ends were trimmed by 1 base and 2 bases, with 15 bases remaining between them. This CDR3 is CASSQGSGETTYEQYF. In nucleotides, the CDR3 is TGCGCCAGCAGCCAAGGCTCAGGGGAGACTACCTACGAGCAGTACTTC.

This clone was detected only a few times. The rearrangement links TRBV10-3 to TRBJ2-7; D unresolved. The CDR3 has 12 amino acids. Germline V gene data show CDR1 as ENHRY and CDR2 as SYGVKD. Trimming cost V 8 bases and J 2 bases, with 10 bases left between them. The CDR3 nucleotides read TGTGCCATCTCGAGGACGACCTACGAGCAGTACTTC. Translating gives CAISRTTYEQYF.

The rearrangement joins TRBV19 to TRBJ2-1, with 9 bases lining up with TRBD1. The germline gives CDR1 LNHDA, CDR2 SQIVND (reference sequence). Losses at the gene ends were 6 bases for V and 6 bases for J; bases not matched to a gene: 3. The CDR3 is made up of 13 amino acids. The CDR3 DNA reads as TGTGCCAGTAGCGCGACAGGGGGCAATGAGCAGTTCTTC. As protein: CASSATGGNEQFF.

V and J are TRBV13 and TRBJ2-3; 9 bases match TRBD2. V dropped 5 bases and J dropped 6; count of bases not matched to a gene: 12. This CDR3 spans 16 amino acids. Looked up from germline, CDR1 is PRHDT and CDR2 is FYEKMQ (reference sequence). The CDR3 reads CASSPGGRALVDTQYF. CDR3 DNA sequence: TGTGCCAGCAGCCCAGGCGGGAGGGCCCTCGTGGATACGCAGTATTTT. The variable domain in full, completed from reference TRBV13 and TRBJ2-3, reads AAGVIQSPRHLIKEKRETATLKCYPIPRHDTVYWYQQGPGQDPQFLISFYEKMQSDKGSIPDRFSAQQFSDYHSELNMSSLELGDSALYFCASSPGGRALVDTQYFGPGTRLTVL.

The CDR3 loop reads CASSQYDGAKNIQYF. The CDR3, as DNA: TGTGCCAGCAGCCAATACGATGGAGCCAAAAACATTCAGTACTTC. The rearrangement links TRBV14 to TRBJ2-4; D not resolved. Looked up from germline, CDR1 is SGHDN and CDR2 is FVKESK. The CDR3 is made up of 15 amino acids. Trimming stripped 2 bases from V and 0 bases from J, with 8 bases between.

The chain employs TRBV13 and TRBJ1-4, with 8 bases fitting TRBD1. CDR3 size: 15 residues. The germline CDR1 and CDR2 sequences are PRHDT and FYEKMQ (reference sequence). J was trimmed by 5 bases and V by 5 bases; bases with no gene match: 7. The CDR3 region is CASSKRQGSNEKLFF. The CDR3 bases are TGTGCCAGCAGCAAACGACAGGGGTCAAATGAAAAACTGTTTTTT. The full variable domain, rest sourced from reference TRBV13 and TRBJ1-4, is AAGVIQSPRHLIKEKRETATLKCYPIPRHDTVYWYQQGPGQDPQFLISFYEKMQSDKGSIPDRFSAQQFSDYHSELNMSSLELGDSALYFCASSKRQGSNEKLFFGSGTQLSVL.

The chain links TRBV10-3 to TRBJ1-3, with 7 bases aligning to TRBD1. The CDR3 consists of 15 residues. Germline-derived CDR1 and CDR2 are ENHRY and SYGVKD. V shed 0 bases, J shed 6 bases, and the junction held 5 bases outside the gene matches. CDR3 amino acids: CAISESGGEQNTIYF. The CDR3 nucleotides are TGTGCCATCAGTGAGTCAGGGGGCGAACAAAACACCATATATTTT.

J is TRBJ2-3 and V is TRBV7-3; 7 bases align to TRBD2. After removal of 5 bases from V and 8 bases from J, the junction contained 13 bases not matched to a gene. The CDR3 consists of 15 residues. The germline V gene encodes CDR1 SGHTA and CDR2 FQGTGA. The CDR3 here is CASSLLAGPAATQYF. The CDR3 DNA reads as TGTGCCAGCAGCCTTTTAGCGGGCCCCGCCGCTACGCAGTATTTT.

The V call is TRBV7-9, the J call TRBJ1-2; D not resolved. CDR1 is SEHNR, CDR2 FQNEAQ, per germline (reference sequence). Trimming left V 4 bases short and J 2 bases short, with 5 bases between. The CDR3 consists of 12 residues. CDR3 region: CASSYSNYGYTF. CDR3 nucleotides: TGTGCCAGCAGCTACTCGAACTATGGCTACACCTTC.

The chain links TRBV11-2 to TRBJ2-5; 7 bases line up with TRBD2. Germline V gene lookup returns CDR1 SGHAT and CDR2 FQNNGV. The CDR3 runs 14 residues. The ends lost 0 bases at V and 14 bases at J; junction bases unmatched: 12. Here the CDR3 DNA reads TGTGCCAGCAGCTTAGATTCAGCGGGAAGGCGTCCCTACTTC. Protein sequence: CASSLDSAGRRPYF.

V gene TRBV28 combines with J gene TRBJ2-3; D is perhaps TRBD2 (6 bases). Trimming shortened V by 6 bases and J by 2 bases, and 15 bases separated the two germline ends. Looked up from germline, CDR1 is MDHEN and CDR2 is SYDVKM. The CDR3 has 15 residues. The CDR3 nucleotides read TGTGCCAGCAGCCCCCCTAGCGACCTCACAGATACGCAGTATTTT. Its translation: CASSPPSDLTDTQYF. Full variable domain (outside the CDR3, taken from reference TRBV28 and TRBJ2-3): DVKVTQSSRYLVKRTGEKVFLECVQDMDHENMFWYRQDPGLGLRLIYFSYDVKMKEKGDIPEGYSVSREKKERFSLILESASTNQTSMYLCASSPPSDLTDTQYFGPGTRLTVL.

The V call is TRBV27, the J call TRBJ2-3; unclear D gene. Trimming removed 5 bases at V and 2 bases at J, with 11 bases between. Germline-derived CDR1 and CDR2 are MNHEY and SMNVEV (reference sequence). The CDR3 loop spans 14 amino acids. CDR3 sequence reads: CASSPSPLTDTQYF. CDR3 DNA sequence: TGTGCCAGCAGTCCGTCGCCTCTCACAGATACGCAGTATTTT.

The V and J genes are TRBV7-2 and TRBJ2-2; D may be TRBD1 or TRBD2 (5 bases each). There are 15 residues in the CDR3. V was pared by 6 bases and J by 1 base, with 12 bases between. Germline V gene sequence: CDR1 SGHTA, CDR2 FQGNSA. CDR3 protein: CASRWGRMNTGELFF. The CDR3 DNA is TGTGCCAGCAGATGGGGACGGATGAACACCGGGGAGCTGTTTTTT.

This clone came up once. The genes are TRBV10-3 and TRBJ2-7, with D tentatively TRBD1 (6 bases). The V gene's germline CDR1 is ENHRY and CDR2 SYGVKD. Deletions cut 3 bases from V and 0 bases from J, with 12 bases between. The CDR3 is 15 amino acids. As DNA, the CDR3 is TGTGCCATCAGTGACCCGACAGGAAACTCCTACGAGCAGTACTTC. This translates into CAISDPTGNSYEQYF.

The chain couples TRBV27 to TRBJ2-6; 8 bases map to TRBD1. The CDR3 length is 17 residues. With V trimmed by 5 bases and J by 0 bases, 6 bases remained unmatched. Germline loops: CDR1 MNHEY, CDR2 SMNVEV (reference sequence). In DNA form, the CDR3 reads TGTGCCAGCAGTCCGTGGACAGGGAGCTCTGGGGCCAACGTCCTGACTTTC. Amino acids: CASSPWTGSSGANVLTF.

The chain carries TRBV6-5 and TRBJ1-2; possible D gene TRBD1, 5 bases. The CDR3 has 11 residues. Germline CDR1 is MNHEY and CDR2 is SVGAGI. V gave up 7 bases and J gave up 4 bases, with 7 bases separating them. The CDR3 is CASTGLYGYTF. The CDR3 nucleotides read TGTGCCAGCACAGGGCTCTATGGCTACACCTTC.

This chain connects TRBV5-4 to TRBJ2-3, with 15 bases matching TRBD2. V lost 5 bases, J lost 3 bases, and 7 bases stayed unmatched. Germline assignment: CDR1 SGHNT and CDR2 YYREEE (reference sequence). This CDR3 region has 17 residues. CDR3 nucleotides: TGTGCCAGCAGACTCGGACTAGCGGGAGGGATGACAGATACGCAGTATTTT. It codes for CASRLGLAGGMTDTQYF.

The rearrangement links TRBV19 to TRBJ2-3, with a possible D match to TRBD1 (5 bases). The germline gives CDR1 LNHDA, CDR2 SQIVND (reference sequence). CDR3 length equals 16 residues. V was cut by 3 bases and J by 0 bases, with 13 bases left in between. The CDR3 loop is CASSIPSQGSTDTQYF. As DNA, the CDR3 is TGTGCCAGTAGTATCCCTAGTCAGGGTAGCACAGATACGCAGTATTTT.

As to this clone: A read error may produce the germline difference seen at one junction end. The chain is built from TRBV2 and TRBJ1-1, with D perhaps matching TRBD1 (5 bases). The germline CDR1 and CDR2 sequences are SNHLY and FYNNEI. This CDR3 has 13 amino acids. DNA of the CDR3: TGTGCCAGCAGGGAAGACAGTAACACTGAAGCTTTCTTT. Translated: CASREDSNTEAFF.

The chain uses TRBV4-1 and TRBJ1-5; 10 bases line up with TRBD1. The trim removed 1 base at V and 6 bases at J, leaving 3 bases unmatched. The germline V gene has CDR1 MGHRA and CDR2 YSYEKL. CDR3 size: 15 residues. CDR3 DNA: TGCGCCAGCAGCCAAGGACAGGGGGCTTTTCAGCCCCAGCATTTT. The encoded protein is CASSQGQGAFQPQHF.

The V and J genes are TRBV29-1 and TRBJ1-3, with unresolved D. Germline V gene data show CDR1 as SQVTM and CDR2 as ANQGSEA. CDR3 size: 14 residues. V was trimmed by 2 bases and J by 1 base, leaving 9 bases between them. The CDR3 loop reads CSVEIGESGNTIYF. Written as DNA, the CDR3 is TGCAGCGTTGAAATCGGGGAGTCTGGAAACACCATATATTTT. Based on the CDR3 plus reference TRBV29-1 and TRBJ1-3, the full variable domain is SAVISQKPSRDICQRGTSLTIQCQVDSQVTMMFWYRQQPGQSLTLIATANQGSEATYESGFVIDKFPISRPNLTFSTLTVSNMSPEDSSIYLCSVEIGESGNTIYFGEGSWLTVV.

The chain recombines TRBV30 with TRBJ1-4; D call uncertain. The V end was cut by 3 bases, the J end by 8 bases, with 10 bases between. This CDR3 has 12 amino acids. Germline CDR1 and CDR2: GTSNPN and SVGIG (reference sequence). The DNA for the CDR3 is TGTGCCTGGAGAAGAAGAGGGGAAAAACTGTTTTTT. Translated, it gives CAWRRRGEKLFF.

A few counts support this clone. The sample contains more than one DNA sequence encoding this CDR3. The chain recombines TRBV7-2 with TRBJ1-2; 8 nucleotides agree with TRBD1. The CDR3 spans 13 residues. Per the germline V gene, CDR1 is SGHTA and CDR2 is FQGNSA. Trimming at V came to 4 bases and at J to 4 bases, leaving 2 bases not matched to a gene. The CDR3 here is CASSSGQGYGYTF. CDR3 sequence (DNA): TGTGCCAGCAGCTCCGGACAGGGCTATGGCTACACCTTC.

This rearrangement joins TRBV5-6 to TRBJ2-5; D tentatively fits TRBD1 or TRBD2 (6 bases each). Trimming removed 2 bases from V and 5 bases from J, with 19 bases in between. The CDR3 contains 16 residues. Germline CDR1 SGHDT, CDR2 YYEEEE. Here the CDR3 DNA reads TGTGCCAGCAGCTTCGGGGGCGCCCTGCATTGGGAGACCCAGTACTTC. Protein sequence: CASSFGGALHWETQYF.